This TCR beta chain was identified in a study of early T cells in non-severe SARS-CoV-2 infection. General observations from the study: Matching results from VDJdb favored anti-spike CD8 responses, leaving private and CD4 specificities undetected.

Note on this clonotype: Its specificity is not known. A read error may produce the germline difference seen at one junction end.

TCRdb re-derived calls from the 5' RACE reads in MiXCR, one entry per CDR3 protein. Of 50,000 to 85,000 distinct CDR3 sequences listed, approximately 8.3% are singletons. Germline values: CDR1 SGHKS, CDR2 YYEKEE (reference sequence). This CDR3 has 15 amino acids. The sample consisted of whole blood. V is TRBV5-5 and J is TRBJ1-2, with D unclear. This sequence was found in an adult who was a healthcare worker with PCR-confirmed SARS-CoV-2 infection or an uninfected control (not recorded which). CDR3 coding DNA: TGTGCCAGCAGCTTGGGCAGTCGAGTCGGAAACTTTATCGCCTTC. Protein: CASSLGSRVGNFIAF.